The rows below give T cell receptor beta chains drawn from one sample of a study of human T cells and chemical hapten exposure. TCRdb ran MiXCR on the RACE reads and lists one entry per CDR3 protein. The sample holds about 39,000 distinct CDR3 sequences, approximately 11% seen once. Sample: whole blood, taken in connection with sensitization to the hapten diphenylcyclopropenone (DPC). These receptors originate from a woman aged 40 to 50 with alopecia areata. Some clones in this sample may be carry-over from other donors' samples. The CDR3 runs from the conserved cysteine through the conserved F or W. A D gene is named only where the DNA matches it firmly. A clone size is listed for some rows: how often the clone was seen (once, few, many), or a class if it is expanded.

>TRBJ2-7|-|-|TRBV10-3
CAISPNYEQYF
TGTGCCATCAGTCCTAACTACGAGCAGTACTTC
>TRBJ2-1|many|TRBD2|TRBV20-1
CSAFGLVTSLYNEQFF
TGCAGTGCTTTCGGACTAGTCACTTCGTTGTACAATGAGCAGTTCTTC
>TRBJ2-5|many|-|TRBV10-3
CAISESPVEETQYF
TGTGCCATCAGTGAGTCGCCAGTAGAAGAGACCCAGTACTTC
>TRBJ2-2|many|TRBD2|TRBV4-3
CASSQASGAGRGELFF
TGCGCCAGCAGCCAAGCTAGCGGGGCGGGCCGCGGGGAGCTGTTTTTT
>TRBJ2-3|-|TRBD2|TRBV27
CASSYQRGAPDTQYF
TGTGCCAGCAGTTATCAGCGGGGGGCCCCAGATACGCAGTATTTT
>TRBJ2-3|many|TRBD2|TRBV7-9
CASSNGLAGGSRTDTQYF
TGTGCCAGCAGCAACGGACTAGCGGGAGGATCCCGCACAGATACGCAGTATTTT
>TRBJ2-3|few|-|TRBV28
CASSSPQGTTDTQYF
TGTGCCAGCAGTTCTCCCCAGGGGACCACAGATACGCAGTATTTT
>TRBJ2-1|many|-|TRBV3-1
CASSQAGAAYNEQFF
TGTGCCAGCAGCCAAGCGGGGGCCGCCTACAATGAGCAGTTCTTC
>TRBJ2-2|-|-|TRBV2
CASSAQGVNTGELFF
TGTGCCAGCAGCGCACAGGGTGTGAACACCGGGGAGCTGTTTTTT
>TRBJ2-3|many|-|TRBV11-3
CASSSRLADTQYF
TGTGCCAGCAGCTCGCGACTAGCAGATACGCAGTATTTT
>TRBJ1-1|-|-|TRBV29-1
CSAELGSVSTEAFF
TGCAGCGCCGAACTTGGGTCTGTCAGCACTGAAGCTTTCTTT
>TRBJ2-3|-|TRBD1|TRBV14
CASSQTTGSPTDTQYF
TGTGCCAGCAGCCAGACGACAGGGTCCCCCACAGATACGCAGTATTTT
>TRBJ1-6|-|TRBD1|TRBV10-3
CAISPQGADNSPLHF
TGTGCCATCAGTCCACAGGGGGCCGACAATTCACCCCTCCACTTT
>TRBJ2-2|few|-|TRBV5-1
CASSPMAGSPGELFF
TGCGCCAGCAGCCCGATGGCCGGGTCACCCGGGGAGCTGTTTTTT
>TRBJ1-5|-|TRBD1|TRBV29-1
CSVGTGGDQPQHF
TGCAGCGTAGGGACAGGGGGGGATCAGCCCCAGCATTTT
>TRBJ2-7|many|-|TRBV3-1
CASSPPKWGEQYF
TGTGCCAGCAGCCCCCCAAAGTGGGGCGAGCAGTACTTC
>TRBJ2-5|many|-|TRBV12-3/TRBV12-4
CASSQQPRGLETQYF
TGTGCCAGCAGTCAGCAGCCCCGGGGGCTGGAGACCCAGTACTTC
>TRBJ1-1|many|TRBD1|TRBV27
CASRTGVGGTEAFF
TGTGCCAGCAGGACAGGGGTCGGGGGGACTGAAGCTTTCTTT
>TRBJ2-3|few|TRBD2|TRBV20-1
CSGVHSSGRTDTQYF
TGCAGTGGGGTCCATTCTAGCGGGAGGACAGATACGCAGTATTTT
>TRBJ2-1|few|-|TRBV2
CASTRDSNEQFF
TGTGCTTCTACCAGGGATAGCAATGAGCAGTTCTTC
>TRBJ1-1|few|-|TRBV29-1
CSVRGNPSTEAFF
TGCAGCGTGAGGGGTAACCCGAGTACTGAAGCTTTCTTT
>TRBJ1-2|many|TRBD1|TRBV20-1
CSANRDSNNYGYTF
TGCAGTGCTAACCGGGACAGCAATAACTATGGCTACACCTTC
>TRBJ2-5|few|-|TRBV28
CASSLYDDYPVGEETQYF
TGTGCCAGCAGTTTGTACGATGATTATCCCGTAGGGGAAGAGACCCAGTACTTC
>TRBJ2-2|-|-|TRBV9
CASSFDFTGELFF
TGTGCCAGCAGCTTCGACTTCACCGGGGAGCTGTTTTTT
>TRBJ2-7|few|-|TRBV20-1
CSARQHAGFEQYF
TGCAGTGCTAGGCAACATGCAGGGTTCGAGCAGTACTTC
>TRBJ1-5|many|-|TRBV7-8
CASSLDRDQPQHF
TGTGCCAGCAGCCTCGATCGGGATCAGCCCCAGCATTTT
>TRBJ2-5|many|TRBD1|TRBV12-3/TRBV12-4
CASSPGGRETQYF
TGTGCCAGCAGTCCAGGGGGCAGAGAGACCCAGTACTTC
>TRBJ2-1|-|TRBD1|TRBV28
CASSLLDREGNEQFF
TGTGCCAGCAGTTTATTGGACAGGGAAGGGAATGAGCAGTTCTTC
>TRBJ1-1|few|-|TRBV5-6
CASSPRPDNTEAFF
TGTGCCAGCAGCCCCCGCCCAGACAACACTGAAGCTTTCTTT
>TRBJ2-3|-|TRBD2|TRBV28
CASSILAGDTDTQYF
TGTGCCAGCAGTATACTAGCGGGGGACACAGATACGCAGTATTTT
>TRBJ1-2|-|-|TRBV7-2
CASSLGHGGTAGYTF
TGTGCCAGCAGCTTGGGACATGGGGGCACGGCTGGCTACACCTTC
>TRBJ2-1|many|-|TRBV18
CASSFTEAILFEAYNEQFF
TGTGCCAGCTCATTCACAGAAGCCATCCTCTTTGAGGCCTACAATGAGCAGTTCTTC
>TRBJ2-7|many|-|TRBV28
CASSLYSYEQYF
TGTGCCAGCAGTTTGTACTCCTACGAGCAGTACTTC
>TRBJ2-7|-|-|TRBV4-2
CASSQEGWRRPYEQYF
TGTGCCAGCAGCCAAGAAGGATGGAGGCGACCCTACGAGCAGTACTTC
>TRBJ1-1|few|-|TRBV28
CASSLPVPLEAFF
TGTGCCAGCAGTTTGCCAGTTCCGCTAGAAGCTTTCTTT
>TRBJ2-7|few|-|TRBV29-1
CSVDGPQGEQYF
TGCAGCGTTGACGGGCCCCAGGGAGAGCAGTACTTC
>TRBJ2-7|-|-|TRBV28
CTSLGASPYEQYF
TGTACCAGCCTTGGGGCCTCTCCCTACGAGCAGTACTTC
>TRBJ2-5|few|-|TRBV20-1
CSAREWGETQYF
TGCAGTGCTAGAGAGTGGGGAGAGACCCAGTACTTC
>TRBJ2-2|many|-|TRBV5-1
CASSLEGARPFF
TGCGCCAGCAGCTTGGAAGGGGCAAGACCGTTTTTT
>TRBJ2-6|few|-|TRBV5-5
CASSGISSGANVLTF
TGTGCCAGCAGCGGGATCAGCTCTGGGGCCAACGTCCTGACTTTC
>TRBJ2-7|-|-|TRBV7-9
CASSLEGSSYEQYF
TGTGCCAGCAGCTTAGAAGGGTCCTCCTACGAGCAGTACTTC
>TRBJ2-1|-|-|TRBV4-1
CASSPGGSSGTYNEQFF
TGCGCCAGCAGCCCTGGGGGGAGTAGCGGAACCTACAATGAGCAGTTCTTC
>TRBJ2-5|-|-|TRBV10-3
CAIRAGKRETQYF
TGTGCCATCAGGGCAGGGAAGAGAGAGACCCAGTACTTC
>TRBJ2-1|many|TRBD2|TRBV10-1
CASRLAHNGEQFF
TGCGCCAGCCGACTAGCCCACAATGGGGAGCAGTTCTTC
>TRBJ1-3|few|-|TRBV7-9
CASSISGSGNTIYF
TGTGCCAGCAGCATATCGGGCTCTGGAAACACCATATATTTT